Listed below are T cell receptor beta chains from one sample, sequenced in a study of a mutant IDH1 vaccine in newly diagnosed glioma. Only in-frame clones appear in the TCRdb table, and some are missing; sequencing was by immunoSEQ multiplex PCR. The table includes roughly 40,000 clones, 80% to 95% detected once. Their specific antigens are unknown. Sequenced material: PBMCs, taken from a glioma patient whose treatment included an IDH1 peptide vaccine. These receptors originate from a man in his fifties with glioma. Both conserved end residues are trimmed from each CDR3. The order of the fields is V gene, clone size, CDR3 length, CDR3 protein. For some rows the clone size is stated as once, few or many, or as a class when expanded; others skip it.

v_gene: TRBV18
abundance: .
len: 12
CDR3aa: ASSPDRGTYEQY

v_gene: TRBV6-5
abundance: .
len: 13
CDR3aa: ASTVGTAKIYEQY

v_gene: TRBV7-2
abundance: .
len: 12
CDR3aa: ASSRTGGADGYT

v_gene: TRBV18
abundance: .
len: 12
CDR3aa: ASSPGTGIGELF

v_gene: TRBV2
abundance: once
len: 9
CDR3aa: ASSGHNEQF

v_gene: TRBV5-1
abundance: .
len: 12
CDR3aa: ASIRDSRHTEAF

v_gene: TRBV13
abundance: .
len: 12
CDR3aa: ASSSVTETGELF

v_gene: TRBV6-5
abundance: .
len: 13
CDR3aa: ASSRTAYSNQPQH

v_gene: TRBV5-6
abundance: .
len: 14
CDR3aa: ASVGQGTSYNSPLH

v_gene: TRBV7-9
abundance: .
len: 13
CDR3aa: ASSTPGTGTLGYT

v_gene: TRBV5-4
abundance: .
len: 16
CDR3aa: ASSSYPRTSGFSYEQY

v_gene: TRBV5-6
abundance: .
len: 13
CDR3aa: ASSLQDLSGNTIY

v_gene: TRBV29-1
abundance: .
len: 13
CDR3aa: SVEGGGTNYNEQF

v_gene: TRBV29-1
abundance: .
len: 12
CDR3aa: SVESGSYRGGYT